A single sample gave rise to the 24 T cell receptor beta chains below, sequenced in a study of blood T cell repertoires in COVID-19. Measured with immunoSEQ multiplex PCR; TCRdb has only the in-frame clones, and not every one. The data show about 100,000 clones, approximately 85% seen once. Source material: peripheral blood. The source is a woman of 80 years or more with active or convalescent COVID-19.

The chain employs TRBV6-1 and TRBJ2-3; 9 nucleotides match TRBD1. The length of the CDR3 is 13 residues. V shed 2 bases and J 13 bases; nucleotides not matched to a gene: 7. The V gene's germline CDR1 is MNHNS and CDR2 SASEGT. CDR3 in DNA: TGTGCCAGCAGTGAATGGGGACAGGGTCGGAAGTATTTT. Translated: CASSEWGQGRKYF.

Note on this clone: An end of the junction differs from the germline gene, which may be a read error. The genes are TRBV5-1 and TRBJ2-5; 9 positions match TRBD1. The CDR3 is 16 amino acids. Looked up from germline, CDR1 is SGHRS and CDR2 is YFSETQ. The CDR3 here is CASSLDRGLGQETQYF. CDR3 sequence (DNA): TGTGCCAGCAGCTTGGACAGGGGTTTAGGCCAAGAGACCCAGTACTTC.

The rearrangement links TRBV2 to TRBJ2-3, with 8 nucleotides matching TRBD1. The CDR3 is 14 residues long. CDR1 and CDR2 (germline): SNHLY, FYNNEI. The junction had 17 bases not matched to a gene; V was cut back by 7 bases and J by 14 bases. The CDR3 coding sequence is TGTGCCAGCAAAGGACAGGGCGACGGGTCCCGCAGGTATTTT. Translated: CASKGQGDGSRRYF.

The rearrangement joins TRBV27 to TRBJ2-3, with D perhaps matching TRBD2 (5 bases). Germline loops: CDR1 MNHEY, CDR2 SMNVEV (reference sequence). V was shortened by 5 bases and J by 4 bases, with 13 bases between the two germline ends. The CDR3 covers 14 residues. CDR3 coding DNA: TGTGCCAGCAGTGCGCGTGGGAGTTCAGATACGCAGTATTTT. This encodes CASSARGSSDTQYF.

V and J are TRBV7-2 and TRBJ2-3, with TRBD2 identical over 8 bases. J lost 6 bases, V lost 1 base, and 6 bases had no gene match. CDR3 length equals 15 residues. The germline V gene has CDR1 SGHTA and CDR2 FQGNSA. CDR3 in amino acids: CASSLDRGRSDTQYF. CDR3 in DNA: TGTGCCAGCAGCTTAGATCGCGGGAGGTCTGATACGCAGTATTTT.

In its sample, this clone ranks as medium-sized. The V call is TRBV10-2, the J call TRBJ1-4; unclear D gene. There are 14 residues in the CDR3. Trimming removed 6 bases from V and 7 bases from J, with 15 bases in between. Germline CDR1 WSHSY, CDR2 SAAADI. The CDR3 region is CASSDRGSGEKLFF. CDR3 bases: TGCGCCAGCAGCGACCGTGGGAGCGGTGAAAAACTGTTTTTT.

This clone has only a few counts. V is TRBV5-1 and J is TRBJ2-5; 8 bases fit TRBD2. Germline V gene sequence: CDR1 SGHRS, CDR2 YFSETQ. J lost 4 bases, V lost 2 bases, and 7 bases had no gene match. The CDR3 loop spans 15 amino acids. The CDR3 region is CASSFRAAGVETQYF. The CDR3 DNA is TGCGCCAGCAGCTTCCGAGCAGCGGGAGTAGAGACCCAGTACTTC.

The gene calls are TRBV7-2 and TRBJ2-1, with TRBD2 matching 7 bases. There are 13 residues in the CDR3. Germline V gene sequence: CDR1 SGHTA, CDR2 FQGNSA. V lost 3 bases, J lost 9 bases, and 5 bases stayed unmatched. This chain's CDR3 is CASSFGGRVEQFF. DNA for the CDR3: TGTGCCAGCAGCTTTGGCGGGAGAGTTGAGCAGTTCTTC.

This chain links TRBV28 with TRBJ1-2, with D unclear. There are 12 residues in the CDR3. Per the germline V gene, CDR1 is MDHEN and CDR2 is SYDVKM. V was cut by 6 bases and J by 11 bases, with 16 bases left in between. This CDR3 is CASSLTLQRYTF. CDR3 in DNA: TGTGCCAGCAGCCTGACACTCCAACGGTACACCTTC.

This chain joins TRBV11-3 and TRBJ2-1; 8 nucleotides line up with TRBD2. Germline V gene lookup returns CDR1 SGHNT and CDR2 YENEEA. V gave up 3 bases and J gave up 7 bases; unmatched junction bases: 2. The CDR3 spans 13 residues. The CDR3 DNA is TGTGCCAGCAGCTTCCAGCGGGAGAATGAGCAGTTCTTC. This codes for CASSFQRENEQFF.

This rearrangement joins TRBV15 to TRBJ2-2; D gene uncertain. V lost 5 bases and J lost 6, with 10 bases in between. This CDR3 is built from 13 residues. Germline V gene data show CDR1 as LNHNV and CDR2 as YYDKDF (reference sequence). The CDR3 loop reads CATSRFEPGELFF. CDR3 in DNA: TGTGCCACCAGCCGGTTTGAGCCCGGGGAGCTGTTTTTT.

Worth noting for this clone: At one of its ends the junction is not consistent with the germline gene, which may arise from a read error. The V call is TRBV5-1, the J call TRBJ1-3; TRBD1 aligns across 9 bases. CDR1 is SGHRS, CDR2 YFSETQ, per germline. This CDR3 is built from 16 residues. In DNA, the CDR3 is TGTGCCAGCAGCTGGACAGGGGTCGGCTCTGGAAACACCATATATTTT. Protein product: CASSWTGVGSGNTIYF.

V gene TRBV9 combines with J gene TRBJ1-4; TRBD1 aligns across 7 bases. V dropped 3 bases and J dropped 6; count of bases not matched to a gene: 8. The length of the CDR3 is 15 residues. CDR1 SGDLS and CDR2 YYNGEE come from the germline V gene. CDR3 amino acids: CASSARQGRDEKLFF. The CDR3 nucleotides read TGTGCCAGCAGCGCCCGACAGGGACGGGATGAAAAACTGTTTTTT.

This clone has just one count. J is TRBJ2-3 and V is TRBV9, with D perhaps TRBD2 (6 bases). The V end was cut by 4 bases, the J end by 2 bases, with 11 bases between. This CDR3 comprises 14 residues. Germline CDR1 reads SGDLS; CDR2 reads YYNGEE. In DNA, the CDR3 is TGTGCCAGCAGCCCGGGAGCCCTCACAGATACGCAGTATTTT. It codes for CASSPGALTDTQYF.

V usage is TRBV19 and J usage is TRBJ2-2; no definite D call. V was trimmed by 2 bases and J by 2 bases, leaving 6 bases between them. Germline V gene data show CDR1 as LNHDA and CDR2 as SQIVND (reference sequence). The CDR3 totals 14 residues. The CDR3 DNA reads TGTGCCAGTAGTATACTAGAAAACACCGGGGAGCTGTTTTTT. It yields the protein CASSILENTGELFF.

The V call is TRBV7-8, the J call TRBJ1-4; possibly TRBD1 for D (5 bases). Trimming shortened V by 1 base and J by 6 bases, and 12 bases separated the two germline ends. The CDR3 is 15 residues long. CDR1 and CDR2 from the germline V gene are SGHVS and FQNEAQ. The CDR3 spells CASSLGGRADEKLFF. The CDR3 DNA sequence: TGTGCCAGCAGCTTAGGTGGCAGGGCCGATGAAAAACTGTTTTTT. The complete variable domain, with remaining parts taken from reference TRBV7-8 and TRBJ1-4, reads GAGVSQSPRYKVAKRGQDVALRCDPISGHVSLFWYQQALGQGPEFLTYFQNEAQLDKSGLPSDRFFAERPEGSVSTLKIQRTQQEDSAVYLCASSLGGRADEKLFFGSGTQLSVL.

This chain connects TRBV7-2 to TRBJ1-3; tentatively, D is TRBD1 (6 bases). Germline assignment: CDR1 SGHTA and CDR2 FQGNSA. The V end lost 2 bases, the J end lost 8 bases, and 16 bases lay between the germline ends. This CDR3 spans 15 amino acids. The CDR3: CASSLRTEKPYTIYF. CDR3 DNA sequence: TGTGCCAGCAGCTTACGGACAGAAAAACCTTACACCATATATTTT.

V and J are TRBV9 and TRBJ2-3; TRBD2 matches at 9 bases. Germline assignment: CDR1 SGDLS and CDR2 YYNGEE. The J segment lost 2 bases and the V segment lost 0 bases, leaving 13 bases of the junction unmatched. This CDR3 contains 19 residues. In nucleotides, the CDR3 is TGTGCCAGCAGCGTAGCTTACAGGGCGACTAGCGGTTTCACAGATACGCAGTATTTT. Its translation: CASSVAYRATSGFTDTQYF.

This rearrangement joins TRBV7-2 to TRBJ2-2; 8 bases agree with TRBD2. The V segment lost 3 bases and the J segment 6 bases; nucleotides outside the gene matches: 9. Germline V gene data show CDR1 as SGHTA and CDR2 as FQGNSA. The CDR3 is made up of 16 amino acids. The CDR3 here is CASSFISGLGSGELFF. The CDR3, as DNA: TGTGCCAGCAGCTTTATATCGGGACTAGGTTCCGGGGAGCTGTTTTTT. Combining the CDR3 with reference TRBV7-2 and TRBJ2-2 gives the whole variable domain GAGVSQSPSNKVTEKGKDVELRCDPISGHTALYWYRQSLGQGLEFLIYFQGNSAPDKSGLPSDRFSAERTGGSVSTLTIQRTQQEDSAVYLCASSFISGLGSGELFFGEGSRLTVL.

This clone was counted once. The rearrangement joins TRBV4-1 to TRBJ1-5; TRBD1 is a possible D gene (5 bases). CDR1 is MGHRA and CDR2 is YSYEKL in the germline V gene. The V gene lost 1 base and the J gene lost 0 bases, with 10 bases spanning the gap. This CDR3 is built from 16 residues. CDR3 nucleotide sequence: TGCGCCAGCAGCCAAGTCCCGGGGGATAGCAATCAGCCCCAGCATTTT. Translated, it gives CASSQVPGDSNQPQHF.

The chain is built from TRBV5-1 and TRBJ2-2, with D perhaps TRBD1 (6 bases). The CDR3 totals 13 residues. Germline loops: CDR1 SGHRS, CDR2 YFSETQ. Deletions cut 1 base from V and 6 bases from J, with 7 bases between. DNA of the CDR3: TGCGCCAGCAGCTTGACAGGGCCCGGGGAGCTGTTTTTT. Translation gives CASSLTGPGELFF.

This clone has only a few counts. The chain recombines TRBV14 with TRBJ1-2; maybe TRBD1 (5 bases). Germline values: CDR1 SGHDN, CDR2 FVKESK. Between the trimmed V and J ends, which lost 1 base and 4 bases, there was a span of 13 bases. The CDR3 runs 15 residues. The CDR3 is CASSQVSGTVYGYTF. DNA for the CDR3: TGTGCCAGCAGCCAAGTTAGCGGGACGGTCTATGGCTACACCTTC.

CDR3 nucleotide sequence: TGCGCCAGCAACCGGGACACGCACAATGAGCAGTTCTTC. This sequence encodes CASNRDTHNEQFF. The genes are TRBV10-2 and TRBJ2-1; D is perhaps TRBD1 (6 bases). This CDR3 is 13 amino acids long. Germline CDR1 and CDR2: WSHSY and SAAADI. Trimming took off 7 bases at V and 5 bases at J, with 12 bases between the two ends.

The rearrangement joins TRBV28 to TRBJ2-1; tentative D call: TRBD2 (6 bases). This CDR3 contains 12 residues. Germline V gene data show CDR1 as MDHEN and CDR2 as SYDVKM. V was pared by 5 bases and J by 15 bases, with 17 bases between. The CDR3 DNA reads TGTGCCAGCAGTCCCACTAGCCTCCTCCCGTTCTTC. Its protein product is CASSPTSLLPFF.